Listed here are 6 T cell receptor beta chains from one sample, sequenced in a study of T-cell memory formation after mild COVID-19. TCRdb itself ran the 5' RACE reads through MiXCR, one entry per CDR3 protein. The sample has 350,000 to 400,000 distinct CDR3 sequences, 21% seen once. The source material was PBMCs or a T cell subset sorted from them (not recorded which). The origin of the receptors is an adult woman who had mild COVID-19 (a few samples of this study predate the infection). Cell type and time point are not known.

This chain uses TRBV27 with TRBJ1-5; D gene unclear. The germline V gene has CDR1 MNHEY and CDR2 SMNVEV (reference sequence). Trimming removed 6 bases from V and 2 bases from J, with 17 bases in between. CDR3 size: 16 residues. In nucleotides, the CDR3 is TGTGCCAGCAGAATGTCAACTGGGGTTCGCAATCAGCCCCAGCATTTT. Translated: CASRMSTGVRNQPQHF.

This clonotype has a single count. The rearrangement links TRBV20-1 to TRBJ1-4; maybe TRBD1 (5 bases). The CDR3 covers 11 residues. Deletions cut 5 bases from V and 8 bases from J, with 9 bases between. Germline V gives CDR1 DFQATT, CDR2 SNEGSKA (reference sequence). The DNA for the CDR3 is TGCAGTGCTGCCCGGGGGGAAAAACTGTTTTTT. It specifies CSAARGEKLFF.

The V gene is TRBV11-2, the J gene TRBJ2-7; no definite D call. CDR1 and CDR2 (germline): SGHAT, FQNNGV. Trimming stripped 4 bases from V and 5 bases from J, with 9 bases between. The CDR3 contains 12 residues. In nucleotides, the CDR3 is TGTGCCAGCAGCTCCGTCGCGGACGAGCAGTACTTC. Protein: CASSSVADEQYF.

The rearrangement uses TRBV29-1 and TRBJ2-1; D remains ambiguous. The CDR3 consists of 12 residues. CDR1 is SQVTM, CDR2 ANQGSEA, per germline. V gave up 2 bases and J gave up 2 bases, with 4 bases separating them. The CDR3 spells CSVEKAYNEQFF. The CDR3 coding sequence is TGCAGCGTTGAAAAGGCCTACAATGAGCAGTTCTTC.

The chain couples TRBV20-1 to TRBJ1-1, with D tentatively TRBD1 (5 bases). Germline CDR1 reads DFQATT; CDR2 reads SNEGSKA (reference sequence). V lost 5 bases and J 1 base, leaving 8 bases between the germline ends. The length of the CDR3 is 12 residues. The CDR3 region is CSAFTGNTEAFF. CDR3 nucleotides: TGCAGTGCTTTCACAGGGAACACTGAAGCTTTCTTT.

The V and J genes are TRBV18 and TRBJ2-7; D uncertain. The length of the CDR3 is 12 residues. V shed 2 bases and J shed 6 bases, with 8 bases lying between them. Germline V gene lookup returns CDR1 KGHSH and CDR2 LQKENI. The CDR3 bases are TGTGCCAGCTCACCATTGGGCATCGAGCAGTACTTC. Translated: CASSPLGIEQYF.